A single sample is the source of the 9 T cell receptor beta chains below, sequenced in a study of T cell responses to AZD1222 COVID-19 vaccine. The data were produced by immunoSEQ multiplex PCR, yet TCRdb's version contains in-frame clones alone and is incomplete. Here the sample spans roughly 160,000 clones, about nine tenths being singletons. The source was peripheral blood, collected on day 0 of AZD1222 vaccination. These receptors all stem from an adult in good health.

This clone was recorded only once. The chain employs TRBV10-1 and TRBJ2-1, with D possibly TRBD2 on 6 matching bases. V dropped 2 bases and J dropped 10 bases, with 9 bases sitting between them. The germline V gene has CDR1 WNHNN and CDR2 SYGVQD (reference sequence). The CDR3 sequence is 12 residues long. For the CDR3, the DNA is TGCGCCAGCAGTGAGCTGGCGGGGGAGCAGTTCTTC. Amino acid sequence: CASSELAGEQFF.

This clone was detected a few times. The chain links TRBV4-2 to TRBJ2-5; TRBD2 matches at 8 bases. The V gene end was trimmed by 0 bases and the J gene end by 4 bases; junction bases not matched to a gene: 4. The CDR3 totals 15 residues. CDR1 and CDR2 from the germline V gene are LGHNA and YNFKEQ. CDR3 DNA sequence: TGTGCCAGCAGCCAAGAACGGGGGGGGCCAGAGACCCAGTACTTC. Translating it yields CASSQERGGPETQYF.

The rearrangement joins TRBV15 to TRBJ1-4; weak D call: TRBD1 (6 bases). The CDR3 is made up of 17 amino acids. V dropped 4 bases and J dropped 0 bases, with 15 bases sitting between them. CDR1 LNHNV and CDR2 YYDKDF come from the germline V gene (reference sequence). CDR3 DNA: TGTGCCACCAGCATAGGACAGATATCTACAACTAATGAAAAACTGTTTTTT. Translated, it gives CATSIGQISTTNEKLFF.

This CDR3 reads CASTLGTSTDTQYF. In nucleotides, the CDR3 is TGTGCCAGCACCCTAGGGACTAGCACAGATACGCAGTATTTT. J is TRBJ2-3 and V is TRBV7-2, with a weak D call TRBD2 (6 bases). V dropped 7 bases and J dropped 0 bases, with 11 bases sitting between them. Germline-derived CDR1 and CDR2 are SGHTA and FQGNSA. The CDR3 is made up of 14 amino acids.

The chain couples TRBV4-3 to TRBJ1-1, with TRBD1 matching over 12 bases. After removal of 3 bases from V and 3 bases from J, the junction contained 14 bases not matched to a gene. Per germline, CDR1 LGHNA and CDR2 YSLEER. The CDR3 covers 19 residues. As DNA, the CDR3 is TGCGCCAGCAGCCAGGATCCGGGACAGGGGGCTGGGGGAGACACTGAAGCTTTCTTT. It translates to CASSQDPGQGAGGDTEAFF.

This chain connects TRBV6-5 to TRBJ2-7; D is unclear. Trimming shortened V by 2 bases and J by 4 bases, and 12 bases separated the two germline ends. The CDR3 is 14 residues long. Germline V gene sequence: CDR1 MNHEY, CDR2 SVGAGI. The CDR3 protein is CASSYKDARYEQYF. CDR3 coding DNA: TGTGCCAGCAGTTACAAGGATGCTAGGTACGAGCAGTACTTC.

This clone has only one observation. This chain links TRBV6-5 with TRBJ1-2; the match to TRBD1 covers 8 bases. Per germline, CDR1 MNHEY and CDR2 SVGAGI. The CDR3 loop spans 14 amino acids. J gave up 2 bases and V 4 bases, and 3 bases lay outside the gene matches. CDR3 region: CASSSDRANYGYTF. The CDR3 DNA reads TGTGCCAGCAGTTCGGACAGGGCAAACTATGGCTACACCTTC.

The V call is TRBV5-6, the J call TRBJ1-2, with a possible D match to TRBD1 (5 bases). The CDR3 loop spans 13 amino acids. From germline, CDR1 is SGHDT and CDR2 YYEEEE. Trimming removed 0 bases at V and 4 bases at J, with 7 bases between. The CDR3 region is CASSLAGSYGYTF. CDR3 bases: TGTGCCAGCAGCTTGGCAGGGAGCTATGGCTACACCTTC. Together with reference TRBV5-6 and TRBJ1-2, the CDR3 gives the full variable domain: DAGVTQSPTHLIKTRGQQVTLRCSPKSGHDTVSWYQQALGQGPQFIFQYYEEEERQRGNFPDRFSGHQFPNYSSELNVNALLLGDSALYLCASSLAGSYGYTFGSGTRLTVV.

The rearrangement uses TRBV6-1 and TRBJ2-1; TRBD1 or TRBD2 may be the D gene (5 bases each). Germline V gene lookup returns CDR1 MNHNS and CDR2 SASEGT. The CDR3 loop spans 14 amino acids. V was shortened by 0 bases and J by 6 bases, with 9 bases between the two germline ends. This chain's CDR3 is CASSEAGTVNEQFF. The DNA for the CDR3 is TGTGCCAGCAGTGAAGCGGGGACGGTCAATGAGCAGTTCTTC.